The rows below give T cell receptor beta chains drawn from one sample of a study of T-cell reconstitution after alpha-beta-depleted transplantation in children. From the PCR reads, TCRdb called clonotypes with MiXCR, one entry per CDR3 protein. This table has about 610,000 distinct CDR3 sequences, roughly 30% appearing once. The input for sequencing was PBMCs, taken before TCRalphabeta/CD19-depleted stem cell transplant. The source is a boy less than two years old with Wiskott-Aldrich syndrome, due to receive a stem cell transplant. Each CDR3 is given with its conserved first and last residue. A D gene is named only where the DNA matches it firmly. The size field is filled for only some rows; it gives once, few, many or a size class.

size,J,V,D,CDR3,DNA
NA,TRBJ1-4,TRBV28,NA,CASSLWTDNEKLFF,TGTGCCAGCAGTCTCTGGACGGATAATGAAAAACTGTTTTTT
NA,TRBJ1-5,TRBV28,NA,CASRYGQVSPQHF,TGTGCCAGTAGATATGGGCAGGTCTCGCCCCAGCATTTT
many,TRBJ2-5,TRBV5-1,NA,CASSLTGRQETQYF,TGCGCCAGCAGCTTGACAGGGAGGCAAGAGACCCAGTACTTC
few,TRBJ2-1,TRBV24-1,NA,CATSDVTEADNEQFF,TGTGCCACCAGTGATGTTACAGAAGCCGACAATGAGCAGTTCTTC
few,TRBJ2-3,TRBV16,NA,CASSQSGAKTDTQYF,TGTGCCAGCAGCCAATCCGGGGCGAAGACAGATACGCAGTATTTT
NA,TRBJ2-1,TRBV6-1,NA,CASMVGGRYNEQFF,TGTGCCAGCATGGTGGGAGGTCGGTACAATGAGCAGTTCTTC
few,TRBJ2-1,TRBV11-1,TRBD1,CASSLGTGGLILTYNEQFF,TGTGCCAGCAGCTTAGGGACAGGGGGTCTTATCCTCACTTACAATGAGCAGTTCTTC
NA,TRBJ2-1,TRBV5-1,TRBD2,CATRAGTSGLNEQFF,TGCGCCACCAGAGCCGGGACTAGCGGGCTCAATGAGCAGTTCTTC
NA,TRBJ2-2,TRBV10-3,TRBD2,CAILGLAGTGELFF,TGTGCCATCCTCGGACTAGCGGGAACCGGGGAGCTGTTTTTT
few,TRBJ2-7,TRBV27,TRBD1,CASSTWGQGAYEQYF,TGTGCCAGCAGCACCTGGGGACAGGGGGCTTACGAGCAGTACTTC
NA,TRBJ2-7,TRBV18,TRBD1,CASSPVSGQIHYEQYF,TGTGCCAGCTCACCAGTCTCGGGACAGATACACTACGAGCAGTACTTC
few,TRBJ1-3,TRBV5-1,NA,CASSLGTAISGNTIYF,TGCGCCAGCAGCTTGGGGACAGCAATCTCTGGAAACACCATATATTTT
NA,TRBJ2-5,TRBV7-3,NA,CASSSGRGVSQETQYF,TGTGCCAGCTCTTCAGGGCGTGGCGTTTCACAAGAGACCCAGTACTTC
few,TRBJ2-7,TRBV29-1,TRBD2,CSAGGAGGTYEQYF,TGCAGCGCCGGGGGGGCGGGAGGCACATACGAGCAGTACTTC
NA,TRBJ2-1,TRBV5-5,NA,CASSNSGPSYNEQFF,TGTGCCAGCAGCAATAGCGGACCGTCCTACAATGAGCAGTTCTTC
NA,TRBJ1-2,TRBV5-1,NA,CASSLEAPLGYTF,TGCGCCAGCAGCTTGGAAGCCCCTCTAGGCTACACCTTC
NA,TRBJ2-7,TRBV10-3,TRBD1,CAINPKTGVDEQYF,TGTGCCATCAACCCAAAGACAGGGGTCGACGAGCAGTACTTC
NA,TRBJ2-1,TRBV7-8,TRBD2,CASSLRPTSGSVNEQFF,TGTGCCAGCAGCTTACGGCCGACTAGCGGGAGTGTAAATGAGCAGTTCTTC
few,TRBJ2-3,TRBV12-3/TRBV12-4,TRBD2,CASSPGTSGMGTDTQYF,TGTGCCAGCAGTCCCGGGACTAGCGGGATGGGGACAGATACGCAGTATTTT
NA,TRBJ1-2,TRBV5-1,TRBD1,CASSLVGDRPSANYGYTF,TGCGCCAGCAGCCTAGTGGGGGACAGGCCTTCCGCTAACTATGGCTACACCTTC
NA,TRBJ2-1,TRBV9,TRBD2,CASSGFGGRTSYNEQFF,TGTGCCAGCAGCGGCTTTGGCGGGAGGACGTCCTACAATGAGCAGTTCTTC
NA,TRBJ2-7,TRBV15,NA,CATSRDLASEQYF,TGTGCCACCAGCAGAGATCTTGCGAGCGAGCAGTACTTC
NA,TRBJ2-7,TRBV29-1,TRBD2,CSVRREGPNEQYF,TGCAGCGTCAGGCGGGAGGGCCCAAACGAGCAGTACTTC
NA,TRBJ2-1,TRBV2,TRBD1,CASSETGGDYNEQFF,TGTGCCAGCAGTGAGACAGGGGGAGACTACAATGAGCAGTTCTTC
NA,TRBJ2-7,TRBV20-1,TRBD2,CSASRATGTSGRVANEQYF,TGCAGTGCTTCCAGGGCAACCGGGACTAGCGGGAGGGTCGCCAACGAGCAGTACTTC
NA,TRBJ2-1,TRBV28,TRBD2,CASRGSSGLSYNEQFF,TGTGCCAGCAGGGGATCTAGCGGGCTCTCCTACAATGAGCAGTTCTTC
NA,TRBJ2-3,TRBV3-1,NA,CSSSQDRLETDTQYF,TGTTCCAGCAGCCAAGACCGGCTAGAGACAGATACGCAGTATTTT
few,TRBJ1-5,TRBV7-2,NA,CASSAQNQPQHF,TGTGCCAGCAGCGCCCAGAATCAGCCCCAGCATTTT
NA,TRBJ1-2,TRBV5-6,TRBD1,CASSLRQGFNMDGYTF,TGTGCCAGCAGCTTGAGACAGGGGTTCAATATGGATGGCTACACCTTC
NA,TRBJ2-7,TRBV10-3,TRBD2,CAISGSPILAGGYEQYF,TGTGCCATCAGTGGATCTCCAATACTAGCGGGAGGCTACGAGCAGTACTTC
NA,TRBJ2-1,TRBV5-1,NA,CASSFPLVPSYNEQFF,TGCGCCAGCAGCTTTCCCCTTGTCCCCTCCTACAATGAGCAGTTCTTC
NA,TRBJ2-2,TRBV24-1,NA,CATSEAGRSQGLFF,TGTGCCACCAGTGAGGCCGGGAGATCTCAAGGGCTGTTTTTT
few,TRBJ1-3,TRBV20-1,TRBD1,CSARKDRGNTIYF,TGCAGTGCTAGAAAGGACAGGGGAAACACCATATATTTT
NA,TRBJ2-3,TRBV2,NA,CASSEARPDTQYF,TGTGCCAGCAGTGAAGCAAGACCAGATACGCAGTATTTT
NA,TRBJ2-7,TRBV5-1,NA,CASSLTGLIYEQYF,TGCGCCAGCAGCTTAACAGGGCTAATCTACGAGCAGTACTTC
NA,TRBJ2-1,TRBV5-1,NA,CASSSVGGNEQFF,TGCGCCAGCAGCTCGGTAGGCGGGAATGAGCAGTTCTTC
NA,TRBJ2-7,TRBV18,TRBD1,CASSAGQGIKYEQYF,TGTGCCAGCTCGGCAGGACAGGGGATTAAATACGAGCAGTACTTC
few,TRBJ2-1,TRBV11-2,TRBD2,CASSLNPSGRNEQFF,TGTGCCAGCAGCTTAAACCCGAGCGGGAGAAATGAGCAGTTCTTC
few,TRBJ2-3,TRBV4-1,NA,CASSQADWGGPDTQYF,TGCGCCAGCAGCCAAGCGGACTGGGGCGGGCCAGATACGCAGTATTTT
few,TRBJ2-3,TRBV7-8,NA,CASSFGAGDTQYF,NA
NA,TRBJ2-7,TRBV20-1,NA,CSARPRLYEQYF,TGCAGTGCTAGACCGAGACTCTACGAGCAGTACTTC
few,TRBJ2-1,TRBV27,NA,CASSSPGQRQFF,TGTGCCAGCAGTTCTCCGGGACAACGACAGTTCTTC
NA,TRBJ2-3,TRBV7-2,TRBD2,CASSLGLAGLNTQYF,TGTGCCAGCAGCTTAGGACTAGCGGGGCTCAATACGCAGTATTTT
few,TRBJ1-2,TRBV30,NA,CACSAGYYGYTF,TGTGCCTGCTCGGCAGGGTACTATGGCTACACCTTC
NA,TRBJ1-4,TRBV3-1,NA,CASSQGGRTNEKLFF,TGTGCCAGCAGCCAAGGAGGAAGAACTAATGAAAAACTGTTTTTT
NA,TRBJ2-2,TRBV24-1,NA,CATSDVYGGELFF,TGTGCCACCAGTGATGTTTACGGCGGGGAGCTGTTTTTT
few,TRBJ2-5,TRBV5-1,TRBD2,CASSLDRLAGGLNQYF,TGCGCCAGCAGCCTCGACAGGCTAGCGGGAGGGCTAAACCAGTACTTC
NA,TRBJ2-3,TRBV12-3/TRBV12-4,NA,CASTLSDTQYF,TGTGCCAGCACCCTGTCAGATACGCAGTATTTT
NA,TRBJ1-3,TRBV7-9,TRBD1,CASSRDRAGNTIYF,TGTGCCAGCAGCCGGGACAGGGCTGGAAACACCATATATTTT
few,TRBJ1-1,TRBV7-8,NA,CASNPGVRHTNTEAFF,TGTGCCAGCAACCCCGGGGTAAGACACACGAACACTGAAGCTTTCTTT
few,TRBJ2-7,TRBV5-6,NA,CASSLWGYYEQYF,TGTGCCAGCAGCTTGTGGGGATACTACGAGCAGTACTTC
NA,TRBJ2-1,TRBV6-1,NA,CAAPAGKTYNEQFF,TGTGCCGCCCCGGCGGGAAAGACCTACAATGAGCAGTTCTTC
few,TRBJ2-3,TRBV5-1,TRBD2,CASSLTGTNTDTQYF,TGCGCCAGCAGCTTGACCGGGACTAACACAGATACGCAGTATTTT
NA,TRBJ2-7,TRBV20-1,TRBD1,CSAAPVRDRGYEQYF,TGCAGTGCTGCCCCGGTCCGGGACAGGGGTTACGAGCAGTACTTC
NA,TRBJ2-3,TRBV20-1,TRBD2,CSAGVAGDTQYF,TGCAGTGCAGGGGTAGCGGGAGATACGCAGTATTTT
NA,TRBJ2-1,TRBV18,TRBD2,CASSSKRERLGHEQFF,TGTGCCAGCTCCAGTAAGCGGGAGCGGCTTGGGCATGAGCAGTTCTTC
NA,TRBJ2-7,TRBV15,NA,CATSRDPAYEQYF,TGTGCCACCAGCAGAGATCCGGCCTACGAGCAGTACTTC
few,TRBJ2-1,TRBV10-3,NA,CAISSGGAENEQFF,TGTGCCATCAGCTCCGGCGGAGCGGAGAATGAGCAGTTCTTC
NA,TRBJ2-1,TRBV4-2,NA,CASSQVPTSDYRGNEQFF,TGTGCCAGCAGCCAAGTCCCGACTAGCGATTACAGGGGCAATGAGCAGTTCTTC